This record concerns one T cell receptor (beta chain) sequence. Trimming removed 6 bases from V and 7 bases from J; junction bases left unmatched: 3. Germline assignment: CDR1 LNHNV and CDR2 YYDKDF (reference sequence). The CDR3 spans 14 residues. This sample was included in a study of T-cell reconstitution after alpha-beta-depleted transplantation in children. Unique molecular identifiers were incorporated into the prepared TCRbeta library. TCRdb redid the calling of the PCR reads with MiXCR, one entry per CDR3 protein. The table has some 840,000 distinct CDR3 sequences, less than 20% seen once. The input for sequencing was PBMCs, mostly from graft donor cells, taken 360 days after TCRalphabeta/CD19-depleted stem cell transplant. This sequence joins TRBV15 and TRBJ2-3, with 14 bases matching TRBD2. The clonotype comes from a male patient younger than 18 who had a stem cell transplant for acute lymphoblastic leukemia, so the T cells may come from the graft donor. The CDR3 region is CATRGLAGVYTQYF. In DNA, the CDR3 is TGTGCCACCAGGGGACTAGCGGGAGTATATACGCAGTATTTT.